The next 14 T cell receptor beta chains were all read from a single sample in a study of blood T cell repertoires in COVID-19. The data were produced by immunoSEQ multiplex PCR, yet TCRdb's version contains in-frame clones alone and is incomplete. This table holds some 670,000 clones, more than 80% found once. The sequenced sample was peripheral blood. The receptors come from a woman aged 18-29 years with acute or convalescent COVID-19.

The chain uses TRBV28 and TRBJ2-3, with 9 bases fitting TRBD2. The CDR3 covers 16 residues. V shed 3 bases, J shed 2 bases, and the junction held 6 bases outside the gene matches. Germline assignment: CDR1 MDHEN and CDR2 SYDVKM. The CDR3 sequence: CASSFGASGITDTQYF. The DNA of the CDR3 is TGTGCCAGCAGTTTCGGGGCTAGCGGGATCACAGATACGCAGTATTTT.

V and J are TRBV4-1 and TRBJ1-1; 8 positions agree with TRBD1. CDR3 length equals 15 residues. V was pared by 1 base and J by 7 bases, with 8 bases of the junction left unmatched. The V gene's germline CDR1 is MGHRA and CDR2 YSYEKL. The CDR3 DNA sequence: TGCGCCAGCAGCCAAGGTACAGGGGGAAATCTTGAAGCTTTCTTT. It is translated as CASSQGTGGNLEAFF.

The chain is built from TRBV15 and TRBJ1-5, with D unresolved. CDR3 length equals 18 residues. V was clipped by 4 bases and J by 2 bases, with 21 bases between them. The germline gives CDR1 LNHNV, CDR2 YYDKDF (reference sequence). The CDR3 sequence is CATSMGYGSREGNQPQHF. The CDR3 DNA is TGTGCCACCAGCATGGGGTACGGTTCGAGGGAAGGCAATCAGCCCCAGCATTTT.

To note about this clone: At the DNA level, this CDR3 is encoded by other sequences in the same sample as well. The V and J genes are TRBV14 and TRBJ1-2; D ambiguous. The germline gives CDR1 SGHDN, CDR2 FVKESK. V lost 0 bases, J lost 4 bases, and 6 bases lay in between. This CDR3 region has 13 residues. CDR3 region: CASSQDRGYGYTF. CDR3 in DNA: TGTGCCAGCAGCCAAGATCGGGGCTATGGCTACACCTTC.

This clone occurred a few times. The rearrangement joins TRBV5-1 to TRBJ1-5, with TRBD1 matching over 9 bases. V lost 4 bases to trimming and J lost 2 bases; unmatched junction nucleotides: 1. Germline values: CDR1 SGHRS, CDR2 YFSETQ. The CDR3 runs to 14 residues. CDR3 amino acids: CASSRTGGNQPQHF. The CDR3 DNA is TGCGCCAGCAGCCGGACAGGGGGCAATCAGCCCCAGCATTTT.

This chain uses TRBV30 with TRBJ1-2; perhaps TRBD1 as D (5 bases). V was pared by 8 bases and J by 5 bases, with 15 bases between. The CDR3 is 12 amino acids. From germline, CDR1 is GTSNPN and CDR2 SVGIG (reference sequence). The CDR3 spells CAHRPTGYGYTF. CDR3 nucleotide sequence: TGTGCCCACAGACCCACAGGTTATGGCTACACCTTC.

This clone was seen only a few times. The rearrangement links TRBV6-4 to TRBJ2-3, with TRBD2 matching 8 bases. V trimming: 0 bases; J trimming: 2 bases; junction bases outside the gene matches: 7. The CDR3 is made up of 17 amino acids. Germline V lookup: CDR1 MRHNA, CDR2 SNTAGT. DNA for the CDR3: TGTGCCAGCAGTGACTCGACGAGCGGGGGCCCCACAGATACGCAGTATTTT. Translated: CASSDSTSGGPTDTQYF.

This clone was found a few times. The V gene is TRBV10-3, the J gene TRBJ2-7; no reliable D call. Per germline, CDR1 ENHRY and CDR2 SYGVKD. This CDR3 comprises 11 residues. The ends were cut back, 2 bases at V and 5 bases at J, with 4 bases in the middle. The CDR3 region has the DNA TGTGCCATCAGTGAGGCGAACGAGCAGTACTTC. Translating gives CAISEANEQYF.

The chain combines TRBV10-3 with TRBJ1-1; 7 bases match TRBD1. Germline V lookup: CDR1 ENHRY, CDR2 SYGVKD. Trimming took 0 bases from V and 3 from J; bases not matched to a gene: 4. This CDR3 has 15 amino acids. The CDR3 here is CAISESRTGDTEAFF. The CDR3 DNA is TGTGCCATCAGTGAGTCGAGGACAGGAGACACTGAAGCTTTCTTT.

This clone showed up many times. J is TRBJ1-4 and V is TRBV5-1; D is unclear. Germline-derived CDR1 and CDR2 are SGHRS and YFSETQ. This CDR3 has 16 residues. The V and J ends lost 1 base and 1 base respectively, with 11 bases between them. The CDR3 is CASSLYGGGTNEKLFF. The DNA of the CDR3 is TGCGCCAGCAGCTTGTATGGAGGCGGAACTAATGAAAAACTGTTTTTT.

The chain employs TRBV12-3 or TRBV12-4 and TRBJ1-1; 8 bases align to TRBD1. The junction had 9 bases not matched to a gene; V was cut back by 4 bases and J by 11 bases. The CDR3 extends over 13 amino acids. CDR3 amino acids: CASSSTGVLNAFF. DNA for the CDR3: TGTGCCAGCAGTTCGACAGGGGTCCTGAATGCTTTCTTT.

A few counts support this clone. The chain recombines TRBV27 with TRBJ1-2, with TRBD1 matching 9 bases. Looked up from germline, CDR1 is MNHEY and CDR2 is SMNVEV (reference sequence). The V segment lost 1 base and the J segment 4 bases; nucleotides outside the gene matches: 7. This CDR3 is built from 16 residues. The CDR3 sequence is CASSLWGQGPGYGYTF. DNA for the CDR3: TGTGCCAGCAGTTTATGGGGACAGGGCCCCGGCTATGGCTACACCTTC.

V usage is TRBV30 and J usage is TRBJ1-3; D not certain. There are 13 residues in the CDR3. Trimming cost V 8 bases and J 0 bases, with 11 bases left between them. CDR1 is GTSNPN, CDR2 SVGIG, per germline (reference sequence). The CDR3 DNA reads TGTGCCAGGGAGGTCCTCTCTGGAAACACCATATATTTT. This encodes CAREVLSGNTIYF.

The chain joins TRBV5-1 to TRBJ2-1, with 8 bases identical to TRBD1. CDR1 SGHRS and CDR2 YFSETQ come from the germline V gene. Trimming removed 4 bases from V and 6 bases from J; junction bases left unmatched: 6. The CDR3 covers 14 residues. For the CDR3, the DNA is TGCGCCAGCAGCCGGGACAGGCCCCCCAATGAGCAGTTCTTC. As protein: CASSRDRPPNEQFF.